A selection of T cell receptor beta chains follows, all from one sample in a study of OX40 agonist ivuxolimab in advanced cancers. Some clones are missing from TCRdb's copy, which holds only in-frame ones; the method was immunoSEQ multiplex PCR. The table includes about 45,000 clones, roughly 90% detected once. The sample consisted of CD4+ or CD8+ T cells sorted from blood, taken in a trial of the OX40 agonist ivuxolimab. Receptor source: an adult with an advanced solid tumor such as melanoma, head and neck, liver or kidney cancer. The CDR3 runs from the conserved cysteine through the conserved F or W. Each record gives: J gene, V gene, clone size, CDR3 protein. Clone size is not always given. Where it is, it says once, few, many or a class for expanded clones.

>TRBJ2-7|TRBV9|-
CASSVEGSYEQYF
>TRBJ1-1|TRBV4-1|-
CASKTNTEAFF
>TRBJ1-1|TRBV10-2|-
CASRASNTEAFF
>-|TRBV6-5|-
CASSQGTGMGEQYF
>TRBJ2-6|TRBV27|-
CASGRAAGANVLTF
>TRBJ2-7|TRBV27|-
CASSLSRRYEQYF
>TRBJ2-7|TRBV14|-
CASSQEYGAGEQYF
>TRBJ2-1|TRBV10-3|-
CAISESWRNEQFF
>TRBJ1-5|TRBV6-1|few
CASIRTGLVGQPQHF
>TRBJ2-7|TRBV28|-
CASSLGTSGGAISYEQYF
>TRBJ2-2|TRBV9|few
CASSIYRDTGELFF
>TRBJ2-1|TRBV27|-
CASSSRAGGNEQFF
>TRBJ2-7|TRBV11-2|-
CASSFPGQGYEQYF
>TRBJ2-2|TRBV12-5|-
CASGFYRLTGELFF
>TRBJ2-7|TRBV25-1|-
CASSELAAGGEEVF
>TRBJ2-3|TRBV7-6|-
CASSPKSGRAGDTQYF
>TRBJ1-4|TRBV7-2|few
CASSLGALGELFF
>TRBJ2-3|TRBV10-3|-
CAIRPGQPNTDTQYF
>TRBJ2-3|TRBV29-1|-
CSAGRLSSGRKSTDTQYF
>TRBJ1-2|TRBV19|-
CASSIDVIQSNYGYTF
>TRBJ2-5|TRBV29-1|-
CSVDSGTKETQYF
>TRBJ1-4|TRBV27|-
CASGDRDGATNEKLFF
>TRBJ2-7|TRBV4-1|-
CASSQDQPRSYEQYF
>TRBJ2-7|TRBV27|few
CASSHTPDAPYEQYF
>TRBJ2-7|TRBV5-6|-
CASSLPLRDEQYF
>TRBJ1-2|TRBV27|-
CASSPIATGGEYGYTF
>TRBJ2-1|TRBV5-6|once
CASSLWSGRRDEQFF
>TRBJ1-5|TRBV19|-
CASSIRVAGVMGLAQPQHF
>TRBJ1-1|TRBV10-3|-
CAISEIEKTEAFF
>TRBJ2-5|TRBV5-4|-
CASSLGTGGFEQYF
>TRBJ1-6|TRBV27|once
CASKADRGHSPLHF
>TRBJ1-2|TRBV7-9|few
CASSSTEGQGRYGYTF
>TRBJ2-7|TRBV29-1|-
CSAETGNSYEQYF
>TRBJ1-5|TRBV7-8|-
CASSLAGQPQHF
>TRBJ1-1|TRBV6-5|-
CASSRGGRGGTEAFF
>TRBJ2-5|TRBV27|-
CASSYTGTSGSETQYF
>TRBJ1-1|TRBV11-2|-
CASSSDNMNTEAFF
>TRBJ2-1|TRBV9|-
CASSVAPTQGRDEQFF
>TRBJ2-7|TRBV27|-
CASSLTPGHYEQYF
>TRBJ2-7|TRBV30|-
CAWSLTGRNEQYF
>TRBJ2-7|TRBV30|-
CAFLDLAEATYEQYF
>TRBJ2-1|TRBV7-9|-
CASSLVGDEQFF
>TRBJ2-7|TRBV11-2|once
CASSPDRAHEQYF
>TRBJ2-1|TRBV9|once
CASSPGGPGNEQFF
>TRBJ2-7|TRBV30|-
CAWSVDGLPSYEQYF
>TRBJ2-7|TRBV11-2|-
CASSPRTEAPWEQYF
>TRBJ2-7|TRBV9|-
CASSVETAVAYEQYF
>TRBJ2-7|TRBV5-4|-
CASSQPGYEQYF
>TRBJ2-7|TRBV7-9|-
CASSSGQRIRSYEQYF
>TRBJ1-2|TRBV5-1|-
CASSPGLSGGYTF
>TRBJ1-2|TRBV5-4|-
CASSPGGLYGYTF
>TRBJ2-7|TRBV7-2|-
CASSYPGYEQYF
>TRBJ2-3|TRBV2|-
CASSEGGTSTDTQYF
>TRBJ1-4|TRBV5-1|-
CASSFERKGEEKLFF